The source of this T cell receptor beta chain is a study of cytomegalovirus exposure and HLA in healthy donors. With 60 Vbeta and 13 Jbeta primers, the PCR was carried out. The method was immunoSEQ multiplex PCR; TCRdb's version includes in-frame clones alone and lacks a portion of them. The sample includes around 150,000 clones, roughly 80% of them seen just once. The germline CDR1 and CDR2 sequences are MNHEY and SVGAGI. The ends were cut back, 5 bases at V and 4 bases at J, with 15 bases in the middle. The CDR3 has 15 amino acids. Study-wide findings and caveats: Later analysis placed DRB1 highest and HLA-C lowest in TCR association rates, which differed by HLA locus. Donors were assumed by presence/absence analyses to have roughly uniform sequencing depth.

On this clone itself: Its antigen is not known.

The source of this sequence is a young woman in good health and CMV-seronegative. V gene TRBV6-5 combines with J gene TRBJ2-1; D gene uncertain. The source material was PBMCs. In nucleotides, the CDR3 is TGTGCCAGCAGTAATACCCGGTCCTTGTACAATGAGCAGTTCTTC. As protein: CASSNTRSLYNEQFF.